A selection of T cell receptor beta chains follows, all from one sample in a study of beta chain features in type 1 diabetes. Data came from immunoSEQ multiplex PCR; TCRdb stores just in-frame clones and leaves some out. The data show 330,000 or so clones, about 12% seen once. The sequenced material came from naive CD4+ T cells from blood. The source is a woman in her late teens or twenties with type 1 diabetes. Both conserved end residues are part of each CDR3. Each record gives: V gene, J gene, D gene, clone size, CDR3 protein, CDR3 DNA. D genes are given only for firm matches. Only some rows state a clone size, as once, few, many or a class for expanded clones.

TRBV28	TRBJ2-3	TRBD2	NA	CASSLASGTTDTQYF	TGTGCCAGCAGTTTGGCTAGCGGGACCACAGATACGCAGTATTTT
TRBV27	TRBJ2-7	NA	few	CASSSRHGYEQYF	TGTGCCAGCAGTTCTCGACATGGCTACGAGCAGTACTTC
TRBV19	TRBJ2-5	TRBD2	few	CASSIRAGGRETQYF	TGTGCCAGTAGTATCCGGGCGGGGGGCCGAGAGACCCAGTACTTC
TRBV25-1	TRBJ1-2	NA	few	CASSEAENYGYTF	TGTGCCAGCAGTGAAGCAGAAAACTATGGCTACACCTTC
TRBV2	TRBJ2-5	NA	few	CASSNTGETQYF	TGTGCCAGCAGCAATACTGGTGAGACCCAGTACTTC
TRBV5-4	TRBJ2-3	TRBD2	NA	CASSSSAGPTDTQYF	TGTGCCAGCAGCTCATCAGCGGGGCCCACAGATACGCAGTATTTT
TRBV11-1	TRBJ2-1	NA	NA	CASSLGLHLNEQFF	TGTGCCAGCAGCTTGGGACTGCACCTCAATGAGCAGTTCTTC
TRBV13	TRBJ2-3	NA	few	CASSFGGPDTQYF	TGTGCCAGCAGCTTTGGAGGGCCAGATACGCAGTATTTT
TRBV30	TRBJ2-5	TRBD2	NA	CAWSWTSGGGETQYF	TGTGCCTGGAGTTGGACTAGCGGGGGGGGAGAGACCCAGTACTTC
TRBV18	TRBJ2-5	NA	few	CASSPRAGETQYF	TGTGCCAGCTCACCAAGAGCCGGGGAGACCCAGTACTTC
TRBV14	TRBJ1-2	TRBD1	few	CASSKPGQDYGYTF	TGTGCCAGCAGCAAACCGGGACAGGACTATGGCTACACCTTC
TRBV10-3	TRBJ2-5	TRBD2	NA	CAIRAGTSEETQYF	TGTGCCATCAGGGCCGGGACTAGTGAGGAGACCCAGTACTTC
TRBV9	TRBJ1-2	NA	NA	CASSGQIDYGGYTF	TGTGCCAGCAGTGGACAGATCGATTACGGTGGCTACACCTTC
TRBV19	TRBJ1-5	NA	NA	CASSTDSPGIIRRQPQHF	TGTGCCAGTAGTACTGACAGCCCAGGGATCATCCGTCGTCAGCCCCAGCATTTT
TRBV29-1	TRBJ1-4	NA	NA	CSVGGQMNEKLFF	TGCAGCGTGGGGGGGCAGATGAATGAAAAACTGTTTTTT
TRBV5-1	TRBJ2-3	NA	NA	CASSLQDTQYF	TGCGCCAGCAGCTTGCAAGATACGCAGTATTTT
TRBV18	TRBJ1-2	TRBD1	few	CASSPDRTNYGYTF	TGTGCCAGCTCACCGGACAGGACCAACTATGGCTACACCTTC
TRBV7-2	TRBJ1-1	NA	few	CASSGRVTEAFF	TGTGCCAGCAGCGGTCGGGTCACTGAAGCTTTCTTT
TRBV21-1	TRBJ1-5	NA	NA	CASSISGQAGQPQHF	TGTGCCAGCAGCATCTCCGGGCAGGCGGGACAGCCCCAGCATTTT
TRBV7-2	TRBJ2-7	NA	NA	CASSLPSGLVYEQYF	TGTGCCAGCAGCTTACCCTCGGGACTTGTCTACGAGCAGTACTTC
TRBV9	TRBJ2-2	TRBD1	few	CASSVASGDRVRTGELFF	TGTGCCAGCAGCGTAGCTTCTGGGGACAGGGTTAGGACCGGGGAGCTGTTTTTT
TRBV27	TRBJ2-5	NA	NA	CASKAQTGLGFGETQYF	TGTGCCAGCAAGGCGCAAACGGGATTGGGTTTCGGGGAGACCCAGTACTTC
TRBV6-5	TRBJ1-2	TRBD1	few	CASSYLDRIDYGYTF	TGTGCCAGCAGTTACTTGGACAGGATAGACTATGGCTACACCTTC
TRBV30	TRBJ2-5	NA	few	CAWSSGFLREQYF	TGTGCCTGGAGTAGCGGGTTCCTGAGGGAGCAGTACTTC
TRBV19	TRBJ1-1	NA	NA	CASIENTEAFF	TGTGCCAGTATAGAGAACACTGAAGCTTTCTTT
TRBV29-1	TRBJ2-5	TRBD1	NA	CSVVGDRGFEETQYF	TGCAGCGTTGTGGGGGACAGGGGGTTTGAAGAGACCCAGTACTTC
TRBV30	TRBJ2-1	TRBD2	NA	CAWARLAADNEQFF	TGTGCCTGGGCCCGACTAGCGGCTGACAATGAGCAGTTCTTC
TRBV4-3	TRBJ1-3	NA	NA	CASSQDSGVVGNTIYF	TGCGCCAGCAGCCAAGATTCCGGGGTGGTCGGAAACACCATATATTTT
TRBV18	TRBJ2-7	TRBD1	few	CASSPGTVSYEQYF	TGTGCCAGCTCACCAGGGACAGTATCCTACGAGCAGTACTTC
TRBV6-1	TRBJ1-2	NA	few	CASSEQNYGYTF	TGTGCCAGCAGTGAACAGAACTATGGCTACACCTTC
TRBV18	TRBJ1-1	NA	few	CASSPTPRDTEAFF	TGTGCCAGCTCACCAACCCCCAGGGACACTGAAGCTTTCTTT
TRBV9	TRBJ2-4	NA	NA	CASSVDEAGKAKNIQYF	TGTGCCAGCAGCGTAGATGAAGCCGGGAAAGCCAAAAACATTCAGTACTTC
TRBV7-2	TRBJ2-7	NA	few	CASSLVVGATGSNTQYF	TGTGCCAGCAGCTTAGTGGTTGGGGCCACGGGCTCTAACACCCAGTACTTC
TRBV28	TRBJ2-1	TRBD2	few	CAILGAGENEQFF	TGTGCCATCCTAGGGGCGGGAGAAAATGAGCAGTTCTTC
TRBV6-6	TRBJ1-1	TRBD1	few	CASSLRTGINTEAFF	TGTGCCAGCAGTCTCCGGACAGGGATAAACACTGAAGCTTTCTTT
TRBV18	TRBJ2-6	NA	NA	CASQPSGGANVLTF	TGTGCCAGCCAACCCTCGGGGGGGGCCAACGTCCTGACTTTC
TRBV7-2	TRBJ2-7	TRBD2	NA	CASSLRREGLSWYF	TGTGCCAGCAGCTTAAGGCGGGAGGGCCTCTCGTGGTACTTC
TRBV2	TRBJ2-5	TRBD2	few	CASSSSGREIGTQYF	TGTGCCAGCAGTTCCAGCGGGAGGGAGATCGGGACCCAGTACTTC
TRBV18	TRBJ1-5	NA	few	CASSPEAEQPQHF	TGTGCCAGCTCACCGGAGGCTGAACAGCCCCAGCATTTT